The TCR beta chain under discussion was sequenced for a study of cytomegalovirus exposure and HLA in healthy donors. As concerns this clone: What it binds is unknown.

Findings and limits, study-wide: About 87% or about 30% of the time was how often most TCR beta V segments were productive, according to an earlier analysis. A reported reduction in N-insertions relative to the 666-donor mean was seen in an Asian-associated ancestry cluster in a later analysis. Later work showed greater clonal expansion in HLA-associated TCR beta chains than in equally common others.

V gave up 5 bases and J gave up 7 bases; unmatched junction bases: 7. CDR1 and CDR2 from the germline V gene are GTSNPN and SVGIG (reference sequence). The CDR3 runs to 13 residues. 60 Vbeta and 13 Jbeta primers were used in PCR. Clones were read by immunoSEQ multiplex PCR, and TCRdb kept only the in-frame ones, dropping some. The sample consists of approximately 40,000 clones, about 66% of them appearing once. Sample: PBMCs. This chain joins TRBV30 and TRBJ2-2, with TRBD1 identical over 7 bases. The receptor was derived from a man aged 45-65 years in good health and CMV-seropositive. The CDR3: CAWGGQFFGELFF. In DNA form, the CDR3 reads TGTGCCTGGGGGGGACAGTTTTTCGGGGAGCTGTTTTTT.